A single sample is the source of the 19 T cell receptor beta chains below, sequenced in a study of immune reconstitution after stem cell transplant in scleroderma. Using its own MiXCR run on the RT-PCR reads, TCRdb lists one record per CDR3 protein. The sample has over a thousand distinct CDR3 sequences, around a sixth seen once. This specimen was acquired before or after autologous hematopoietic stem cell transplantation (not recorded which). The receptor set was obtained from a female donor with systemic sclerosis.

This clonotype was seen only a few times. The chain recombines TRBV20-1 with TRBJ1-3; weak D call: TRBD1 (6 bases). The CDR3 extends over 15 amino acids. V shed 0 bases and J shed 2 bases, with 11 bases lying between them. Germline V CDR1 and CDR2: DFQATT, SNEGSKA (reference sequence). CDR3 nucleotides: TGCAGTGCTAGAGATCCGGGGGCTGCTGGAAACACCATATATTTT. This translates into CSARDPGAAGNTIYF.

This clonotype has just a few counts. The chain is built from TRBV19 and TRBJ1-1, with a possible D match to TRBD1 (5 bases). This CDR3 contains 16 residues. The V end lost 6 bases, the J end lost 6 bases, and 23 bases lay between the germline ends. Germline CDR1 and CDR2: LNHDA and SQIVND (reference sequence). The CDR3: CASRSWGPRGTAEAFF. CDR3 DNA sequence: TGTGCCAGTAGGTCTTGGGGCCCTCGAGGGACGGCTGAAGCTTTCTTT.

In its sample, this clonotype ranks as medium-sized. The V gene is TRBV5-5, the J gene TRBJ1-1, with TRBD1 as a possible D gene (6 bases). Trimming took 2 bases from V and 0 from J, leaving 8 bases between them. In germline, CDR1 is SGHKS, CDR2 YYEKEE (reference sequence). The CDR3 totals 14 residues. The CDR3 region has the DNA TGTGCCAGCAGCTTTTGGGACATGAACACTGAAGCTTTCTTT. Residues: CASSFWDMNTEAFF.

This clonotype came up a few times. The chain has TRBV6-5 and TRBJ2-5, with D tentatively TRBD2 (6 bases). Germline CDR1 MNHEY, CDR2 SVGAGI. V lost 5 bases and J 1 base, leaving 11 bases between the germline ends. This CDR3 has 14 residues. The CDR3 DNA reads TGTGCCAGCAGTGAACCGGGACTCCAAGAGACCCAGTACTTC. It encodes CASSEPGLQETQYF.

V usage is TRBV6-2 or TRBV6-3 and J usage is TRBJ2-7; D ambiguous. This CDR3 contains 11 residues. Looked up from germline, CDR1 is MNHEY and CDR2 is SVGEGT. Between the trimmed V and J ends, which lost 4 bases and 4 bases, there was a span of 5 bases. This chain's CDR3 is CASSLGYEQYF. The CDR3, as DNA: TGTGCCAGCAGTTTGGGGTACGAGCAGTACTTC.

In its sample, this clonotype ranks as medium-sized (0.01 to 0.1%). V usage is TRBV6-4 and J usage is TRBJ1-2; 8 nucleotides agree with TRBD1. This CDR3 comprises 15 residues. The V and J ends lost 2 bases and 6 bases, in that order; junction bases with no gene match: 8. Germline V gives CDR1 MRHNA, CDR2 SNTAGT. CDR3: CASSDTAQGVDGYTF. The CDR3 coding sequence is TGTGCCAGCAGTGACACGGCACAGGGGGTGGATGGCTACACCTTC.

The chain recombines TRBV9 with TRBJ2-5; D ambiguous. Germline-derived CDR1 and CDR2 are SGDLS and YYNGEE. Trimming removed 0 bases at V and 7 bases at J, with 10 bases between. CDR3 size: 13 residues. The CDR3, as DNA: TGTGCCAGCAGCGTAGCCCGGGTTGGGACCCAGTACTTC. This encodes CASSVARVGTQYF. The full variable domain, completed using reference TRBV9 and TRBJ2-5, is DSGVTQTPKHLITATGQRVTLRCSPRSGDLSVYWYQQSLDQGLQFLIQYYNGEERAKGNILERFSAQQFPDLHSELNLSSLELGDSALYFCASSVARVGTQYFGPGTRLLVL.

This clonotype has only a few counts. This rearrangement joins TRBV20-1 to TRBJ1-2; a possible D gene is TRBD1 (6 bases). Germline V CDR1 and CDR2: DFQATT, SNEGSKA (reference sequence). This CDR3 comprises 13 residues. V lost 1 base and J lost 4, with 10 bases in between. The CDR3 is CSARAGQLYGYTF. The CDR3 DNA reads TGCAGTGCTAGAGCGGGACAACTCTATGGCTACACCTTC.

Concerning this clonotype: This could be a read error, since a much larger clone is one nucleotide away. This chain connects TRBV29-1 to TRBJ2-1, with unresolved D. Trimming shortened V by 4 bases and J by 7 bases, and 17 bases separated the two germline ends. The CDR3 runs 14 residues. Germline lookup yields CDR1 SQVTM and CDR2 ANQGSEA. Here the CDR3 DNA reads TGCAGCGTTGCTAGGGCGAACATGGGAAATGAGCAGTTCTTC. Translating gives CSVARANMGNEQFF.

In this sample, this clonotype is medium-sized. The V call is TRBV7-2, the J call TRBJ1-5, with a possible D match to TRBD1 (6 bases). The CDR3 consists of 15 residues. The germline CDR1 and CDR2 sequences are SGHTA and FQGNSA. Trimming cost V 1 base and J 7 bases, with 14 bases left between them. CDR3 loop: CASSLGSGTLQPQHF. CDR3 DNA: TGTGCCAGCAGCTTAGGTTCGGGGACATTACAGCCCCAGCATTTT.

V gene TRBV2 combines with J gene TRBJ1-4, with D tentatively TRBD1 (5 bases). In germline, CDR1 is SNHLY, CDR2 FYNNEI. This CDR3 region has 13 residues. V was pared by 8 bases and J by 3 bases, with 10 bases between. The CDR3 region is CASARTPNEKLFF. The DNA of the CDR3 is TGTGCCAGCGCTCGGACACCTAATGAAAAACTGTTTTTT.

This clonotype has just a few counts. The rearrangement joins TRBV5-1 to TRBJ2-7, with 8 bases aligning to TRBD1. Germline V lookup: CDR1 SGHRS, CDR2 YFSETQ. The CDR3 extends over 15 amino acids. After removal of 0 bases from V and 3 bases from J, the junction contained 5 bases not matched to a gene. The CDR3 is CASSLEGTGGYEQYF. The DNA of the CDR3 is TGCGCCAGCAGCTTGGAGGGGACAGGAGGCTACGAGCAGTACTTC.

This clonotype is medium-sized. In DNA form, the CDR3 reads TGTGCCAGCAGCTTAGGTACTCTAGCTTCGTACGAGCAGTACTTC. As protein: CASSLGTLASYEQYF. This chain connects TRBV7-2 to TRBJ2-7; D perhaps matches TRBD2 (5 bases). V was pared by 1 base and J by 4 bases, with 14 bases between. The CDR3 totals 15 residues. Looked up from germline, CDR1 is SGHTA and CDR2 is FQGNSA. Full variable domain (missing parts from reference TRBV7-2 and TRBJ2-7): GAGVSQSPSNKVTEKGKDVELRCDPISGHTALYWYRQSLGQGLEFLIYFQGNSAPDKSGLPSDRFSAERTGGSVSTLTIQRTQQEDSAVYLCASSLGTLASYEQYFGPGTRLTVT.

This clonotype was recorded a few times. This chain uses TRBV2 with TRBJ2-7; either TRBD1 or TRBD2 may fit D (6 bases each). V gave up 5 bases and J gave up 3 bases, with 14 bases separating them. This CDR3 spans 14 amino acids. Germline V CDR1 and CDR2: SNHLY, FYNNEI. CDR3 DNA: TGTGCCAGCAGTCAACAGGGTAGCGGCTACGAGCAGTACTTC. This gives the protein CASSQQGSGYEQYF.

By sample fraction, this clonotype is medium-sized. Here the CDR3 DNA reads TGTGCCAGCAGCCAAGCAGACAGGGCTGGAAACACCATATATTTT. The encoded protein is CASSQADRAGNTIYF. The chain uses TRBV7-8 and TRBJ1-3; TRBD1 agrees at 7 bases. The CDR3 covers 15 residues. With 5 bases clipped from V and 2 bases from J, the junction kept 6 bases outside the gene matches. Germline assignment: CDR1 SGHVS and CDR2 FQNEAQ.

The chain is built from TRBV4-3 and TRBJ1-2; D perhaps matches TRBD1 (6 bases). The CDR3 covers 15 residues. Germline-derived CDR1 and CDR2 are LGHNA and YSLEER. Trimming cost V 4 bases and J 4 bases, with 16 bases left between them. The CDR3 loop is CASSREAGDAYGYTF. The CDR3 DNA reads TGCGCCAGCAGCCGGGAGGCAGGGGACGCCTATGGCTACACCTTC.

This chain links TRBV29-1 with TRBJ2-7; no clear D. Trimming took off 4 bases at V and 0 bases at J, with 10 bases between the two ends. The CDR3 covers 13 residues. Germline CDR1 is SQVTM and CDR2 is ANQGSEA. The CDR3 sequence: CSVVGPNSYEQYF. Here the CDR3 DNA reads TGCAGCGTTGTGGGCCCTAACTCCTACGAGCAGTACTTC.

This clonotype qualifies as large (0.1 to 1%). The genes are TRBV7-2 and TRBJ1-1, with no clear D. Trimming took off 3 bases at V and 4 bases at J, with 18 bases between the two ends. The CDR3 contains 16 residues. Germline-derived CDR1 and CDR2 are SGHTA and FQGNSA. As DNA, the CDR3 is TGTGCCAGCAGCTTCTACCTTTTTGGTCCCCGCACTGAAGCTTTCTTT. Amino acid sequence: CASSFYLFGPRTEAFF.

This clonotype was observed once. This sequence joins TRBV20-1 and TRBJ2-5; 8 bases are shared with TRBD1. Germline V gene data show CDR1 as DFQATT and CDR2 as SNEGSKA (reference sequence). With V trimmed by 3 bases and J by 7 bases, 10 bases remained unmatched. This CDR3 has 14 amino acids. Here the CDR3 DNA reads TGCAGTGCTAGTCCCGGGACAGGCATATGGACCCAGTACTTC. Encoded protein: CSASPGTGIWTQYF.